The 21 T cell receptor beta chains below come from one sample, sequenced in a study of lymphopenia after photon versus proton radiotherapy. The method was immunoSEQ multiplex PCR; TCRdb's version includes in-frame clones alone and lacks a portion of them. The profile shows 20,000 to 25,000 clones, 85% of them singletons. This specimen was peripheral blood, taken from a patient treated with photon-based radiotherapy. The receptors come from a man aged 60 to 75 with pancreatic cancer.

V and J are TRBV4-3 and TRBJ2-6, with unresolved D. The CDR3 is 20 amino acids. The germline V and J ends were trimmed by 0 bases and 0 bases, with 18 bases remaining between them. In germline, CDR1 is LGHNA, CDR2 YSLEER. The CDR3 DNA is TGCGCCAGCAGCCAAGAGTTGGCAGGTACCTCGAGCTCTGGGGCCAACGTCCTGACTTTC. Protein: CASSQELAGTSSSGANVLTF.

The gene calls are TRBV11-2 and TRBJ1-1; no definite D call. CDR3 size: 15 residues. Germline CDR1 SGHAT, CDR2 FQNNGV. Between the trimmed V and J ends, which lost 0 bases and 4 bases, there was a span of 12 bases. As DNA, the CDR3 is TGTGCCAGCAGCTTAGAGCACAACATGAGCACTGAAGCTTTCTTT. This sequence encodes CASSLEHNMSTEAFF.

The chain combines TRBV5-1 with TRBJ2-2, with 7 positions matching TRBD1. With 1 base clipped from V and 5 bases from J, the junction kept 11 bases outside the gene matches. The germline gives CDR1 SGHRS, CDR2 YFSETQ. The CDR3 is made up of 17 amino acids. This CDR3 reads CASSLSSRQGWTGELFF. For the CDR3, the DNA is TGCGCCAGCAGCTTGTCCTCCCGACAGGGTTGGACCGGGGAGCTGTTTTTT. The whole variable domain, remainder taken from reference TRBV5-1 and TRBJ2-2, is KAGVTQTPRYLIKTRGQQVTLSCSPISGHRSVSWYQQTPGQGLQFLFEYFSETQRNKGNFPGRFSGRQFSNSRSEMNVSTLELGDSALYLCASSLSSRQGWTGELFFGEGSRLTVL.

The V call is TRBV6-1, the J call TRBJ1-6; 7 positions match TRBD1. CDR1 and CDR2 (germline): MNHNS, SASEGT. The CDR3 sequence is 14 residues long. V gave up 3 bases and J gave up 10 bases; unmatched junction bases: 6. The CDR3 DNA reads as TGTGCCAGCAGTGATAGGCGAGGGGGCTCACCCCTCCACTTT. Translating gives CASSDRRGGSPLHF.

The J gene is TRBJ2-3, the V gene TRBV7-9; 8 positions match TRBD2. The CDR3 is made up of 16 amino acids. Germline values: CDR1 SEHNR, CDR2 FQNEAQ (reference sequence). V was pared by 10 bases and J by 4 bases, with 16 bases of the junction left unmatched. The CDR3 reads CANPPGRSGVADTQYF. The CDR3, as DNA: TGTGCCAATCCCCCCGGTCGTAGCGGGGTCGCAGATACGCAGTATTTT.

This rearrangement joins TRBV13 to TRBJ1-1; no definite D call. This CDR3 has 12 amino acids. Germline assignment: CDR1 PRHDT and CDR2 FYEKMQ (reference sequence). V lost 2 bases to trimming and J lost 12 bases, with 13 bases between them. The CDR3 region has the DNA TGTGCCAGCAGCTTATATGTCGGGAAAACTTTCTTT. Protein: CASSLYVGKTFF.

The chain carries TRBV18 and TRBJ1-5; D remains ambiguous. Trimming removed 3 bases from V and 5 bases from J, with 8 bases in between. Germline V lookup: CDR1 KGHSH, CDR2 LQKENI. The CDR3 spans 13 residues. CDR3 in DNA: TGTGCCAGCTCACCCACGAGCGATCAGCCCCAGCATTTT. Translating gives CASSPTSDQPQHF.

In DNA form, the CDR3 reads TGTGCCAGCAGGGAAGAACAGGGGGCGGAAGGCTACACCTTC. This codes for CASREEQGAEGYTF. This chain joins TRBV5-4 and TRBJ1-2, with 9 bases matching TRBD1. Looked up from germline, CDR1 is SGHNT and CDR2 is YYREEE (reference sequence). This CDR3 is built from 14 residues. V trimming: 5 bases; J trimming: 8 bases; junction bases outside the gene matches: 10.

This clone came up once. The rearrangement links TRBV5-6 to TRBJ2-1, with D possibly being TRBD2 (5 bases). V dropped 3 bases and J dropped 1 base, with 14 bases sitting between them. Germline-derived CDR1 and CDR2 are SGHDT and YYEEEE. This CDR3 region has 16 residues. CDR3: CASSSTTSVSYNEQFF. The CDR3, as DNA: TGTGCCAGCAGCTCGACTACCAGCGTTTCCTACAATGAGCAGTTCTTC.

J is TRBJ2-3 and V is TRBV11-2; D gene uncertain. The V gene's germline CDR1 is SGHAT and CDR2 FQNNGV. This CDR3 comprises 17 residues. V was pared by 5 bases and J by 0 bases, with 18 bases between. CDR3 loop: CASSPIRAQPSTDTQYF. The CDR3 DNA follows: TGTGCCAGCAGCCCCATAAGAGCCCAACCCAGCACAGATACGCAGTATTTT.

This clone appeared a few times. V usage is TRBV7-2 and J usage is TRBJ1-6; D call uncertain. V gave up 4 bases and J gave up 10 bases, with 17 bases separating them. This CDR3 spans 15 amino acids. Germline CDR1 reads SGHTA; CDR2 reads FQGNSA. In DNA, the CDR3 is TGTGCCAGCAGCTACTCGCCCGACGCGGGGTCACCCCTCCACTTT. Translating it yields CASSYSPDAGSPLHF. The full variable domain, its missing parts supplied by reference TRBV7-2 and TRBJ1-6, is GAGVSQSPSNKVTEKGKDVELRCDPISGHTALYWYRQSLGQGLEFLIYFQGNSAPDKSGLPSDRFSAERTGGSVSTLTIQRTQQEDSAVYLCASSYSPDAGSPLHFGNGTRLTVT.

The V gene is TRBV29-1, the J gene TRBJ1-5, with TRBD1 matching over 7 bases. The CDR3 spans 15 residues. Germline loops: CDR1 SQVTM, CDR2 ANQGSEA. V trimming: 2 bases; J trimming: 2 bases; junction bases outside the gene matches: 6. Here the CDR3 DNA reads TGCAGCGTTGAAATTGGACAGGACCGCAATCAGCCCCAGCATTTT. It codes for CSVEIGQDRNQPQHF.

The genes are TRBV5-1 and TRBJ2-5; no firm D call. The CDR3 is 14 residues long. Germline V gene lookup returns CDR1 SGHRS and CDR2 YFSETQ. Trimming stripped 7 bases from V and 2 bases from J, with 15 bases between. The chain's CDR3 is CASDISSSQETQYF. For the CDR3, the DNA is TGCGCCAGCGATATTAGCAGTTCTCAAGAGACCCAGTACTTC.

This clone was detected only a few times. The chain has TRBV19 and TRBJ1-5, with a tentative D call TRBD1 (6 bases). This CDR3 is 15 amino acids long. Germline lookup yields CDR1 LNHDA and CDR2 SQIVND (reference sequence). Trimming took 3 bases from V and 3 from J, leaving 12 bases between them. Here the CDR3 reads CASSMRQGNNQPQHF. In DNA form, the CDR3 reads TGTGCCAGTAGTATGCGTCAGGGGAACAATCAGCCCCAGCATTTT.

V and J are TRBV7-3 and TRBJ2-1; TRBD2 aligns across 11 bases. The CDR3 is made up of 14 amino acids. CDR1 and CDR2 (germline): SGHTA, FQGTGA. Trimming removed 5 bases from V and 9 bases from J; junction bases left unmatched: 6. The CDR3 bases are TGTGCCAGCAGCCCCTATAGCGGGGGGGCTGAGCAGTTCTTC. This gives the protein CASSPYSGGAEQFF.

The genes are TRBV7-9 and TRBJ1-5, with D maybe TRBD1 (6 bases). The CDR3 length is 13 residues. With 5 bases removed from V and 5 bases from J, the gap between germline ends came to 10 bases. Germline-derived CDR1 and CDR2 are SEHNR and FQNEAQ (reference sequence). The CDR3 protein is CASSEQGYQPQHF. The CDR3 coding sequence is TGTGCCAGCAGCGAACAGGGTTATCAGCCCCAGCATTTT.

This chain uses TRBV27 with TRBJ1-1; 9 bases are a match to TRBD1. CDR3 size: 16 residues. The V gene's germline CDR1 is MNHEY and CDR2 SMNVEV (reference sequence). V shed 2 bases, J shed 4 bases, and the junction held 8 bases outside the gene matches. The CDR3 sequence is CASSLIGGTGPTEAFF. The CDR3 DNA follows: TGTGCCAGCAGTTTAATAGGGGGGACAGGGCCCACTGAAGCTTTCTTT.

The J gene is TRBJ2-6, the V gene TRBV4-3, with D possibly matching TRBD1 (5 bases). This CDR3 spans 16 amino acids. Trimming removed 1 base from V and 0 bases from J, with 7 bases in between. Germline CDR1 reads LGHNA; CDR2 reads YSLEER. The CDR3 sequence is CASSQGQGSGANVLTF. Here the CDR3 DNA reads TGCGCCAGCAGCCAAGGGCAGGGCTCTGGGGCCAACGTCCTGACTTTC.

CDR3 DNA sequence: TGCGCCAACGGGACATGTGTTAAGTTCTTC. Translated, it gives CANGTCVKFF. J is TRBJ2-1 and V is TRBV5-1; tentatively, D is TRBD1 (6 bases). Germline values: CDR1 SGHRS, CDR2 YFSETQ. The CDR3 sequence is 10 residues long. Trimming stripped 9 bases from V and 14 bases from J, with 15 bases between.

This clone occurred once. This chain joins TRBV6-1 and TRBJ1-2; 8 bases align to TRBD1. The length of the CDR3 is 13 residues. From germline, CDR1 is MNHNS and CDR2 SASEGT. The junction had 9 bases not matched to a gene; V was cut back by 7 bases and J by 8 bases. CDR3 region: CASIYGQGYGYTF. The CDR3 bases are TGTGCCAGCATTTATGGACAGGGTTACGGCTACACCTTC.

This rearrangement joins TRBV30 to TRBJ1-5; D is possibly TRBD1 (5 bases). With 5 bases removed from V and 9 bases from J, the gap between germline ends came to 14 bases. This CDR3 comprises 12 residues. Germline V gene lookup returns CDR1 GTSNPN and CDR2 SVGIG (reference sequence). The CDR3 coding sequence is TGTGCCTGGGGCGGGGGGGGAAGGCCCCAGCATTTT. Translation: CAWGGGGRPQHF.